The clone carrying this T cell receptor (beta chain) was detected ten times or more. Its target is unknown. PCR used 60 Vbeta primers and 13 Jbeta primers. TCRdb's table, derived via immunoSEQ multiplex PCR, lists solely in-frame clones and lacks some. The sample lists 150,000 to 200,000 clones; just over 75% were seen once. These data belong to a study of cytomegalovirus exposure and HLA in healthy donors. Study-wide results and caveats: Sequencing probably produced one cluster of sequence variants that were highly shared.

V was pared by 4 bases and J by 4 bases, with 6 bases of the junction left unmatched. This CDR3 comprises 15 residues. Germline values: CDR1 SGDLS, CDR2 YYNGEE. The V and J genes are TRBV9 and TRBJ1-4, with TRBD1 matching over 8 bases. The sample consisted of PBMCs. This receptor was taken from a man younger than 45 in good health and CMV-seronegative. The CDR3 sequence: CASSPMTGVNEKLFF. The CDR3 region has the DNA TGTGCCAGCAGCCCAATGACAGGGGTTAATGAAAAACTGTTTTTT. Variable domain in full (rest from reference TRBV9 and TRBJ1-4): DSGVTQTPKHLITATGQRVTLRCSPRSGDLSVYWYQQSLDQGLQFLIQYYNGEERAKGNILERFSAQQFPDLHSELNLSSLELGDSALYFCASSPMTGVNEKLFFGSGTQLSVL.